The rows below give T cell receptor beta chains drawn from one sample of a study of blood T cells in healthy people across ages. Using its own MiXCR run on the 5' RACE reads, TCRdb lists one record per CDR3 protein. The table lists 550,000 to 650,000 distinct CDR3 sequences, over 25% of them singletons, with approximately 3.7% in the top ten. These data are also associated with another study on T cells of mothers and their children.

Sequencing was carried out using blood. The source of these receptors is a boy under 10 years old in good health. The CDR3 runs from the conserved cysteine through the conserved F or W. D genes are given only for firm matches. The size entry is marked missing in some rows and otherwise reads once, few, many or a size class.

cdr3_length: 15
clone_size: NA
v_call: TRBV7-2
j_call: TRBJ1-5
d_call: NA
cdr3_nt: TGTGCCAACAGTCCTACAACAGGGATGGGTCAGCCCCAGCATTTT
cdr3_aa: CANSPTTGMGQPQHF

cdr3_length: 13
clone_size: NA
v_call: TRBV12-3/TRBV12-4
j_call: TRBJ1-5
d_call: NA
cdr3_nt: TGTGCCAGCAGTGCCGGGTCCGCTTTGGCCCAGCATTTT
cdr3_aa: CASSAGSALAQHF

cdr3_length: 14
clone_size: NA
v_call: TRBV4-1
j_call: TRBJ1-3
d_call: NA
cdr3_nt: TGCGCCAGCAGCCTGACAGAGTCTGGAAACACCATATATTTT
cdr3_aa: CASSLTESGNTIYF

cdr3_length: 15
clone_size: NA
v_call: TRBV18
j_call: TRBJ1-1
d_call: NA
cdr3_nt: TGTGCCAGCTCACCACTTAGGGCGGGGGACACTGAAGCTTTCTTT
cdr3_aa: CASSPLRAGDTEAFF

cdr3_length: 15
clone_size: few
v_call: TRBV18
j_call: TRBJ2-3
d_call: TRBD1
cdr3_nt: TGTGCCAGCTCACCAATACAGGGGTTTCCAGATACGCAGTATTTT
cdr3_aa: CASSPIQGFPDTQYF

cdr3_length: 14
clone_size: NA
v_call: TRBV20-1
j_call: TRBJ2-3
d_call: TRBD2
cdr3_nt: TGCAGTGCTATGAGCGGGGGAAGCACAGATACGCAGTATTTT
cdr3_aa: CSAMSGGSTDTQYF

cdr3_length: 12
clone_size: few
v_call: TRBV20-1
j_call: TRBJ2-7
d_call: TRBD1
cdr3_nt: TGCAGTGCTCACGGGACAGGCTACGAGCAGTACTTC
cdr3_aa: CSAHGTGYEQYF

cdr3_length: 13
clone_size: NA
v_call: TRBV29-1
j_call: TRBJ2-7
d_call: TRBD2
cdr3_nt: TGCAGCGTTGAAGAGGGGAGGGCGACGGAGCAGTACTTC
cdr3_aa: CSVEEGRATEQYF

cdr3_length: 12
clone_size: NA
v_call: TRBV5-4
j_call: TRBJ1-1
d_call: NA
cdr3_nt: TGTGCCAGCAACCCGAGGGAAGGGGTAGCTTTCTTT
cdr3_aa: CASNPREGVAFF

cdr3_length: 16
clone_size: few
v_call: TRBV28
j_call: TRBJ2-3
d_call: NA
cdr3_nt: TGTGCCAGCAGTGCACCCACTAGCCTAGGAGCAGATACGCAGTATTTT
cdr3_aa: CASSAPTSLGADTQYF

cdr3_length: 15
clone_size: few
v_call: TRBV7-2
j_call: TRBJ1-2
d_call: NA
cdr3_nt: TGTGCCAGCAGCTTAACGGCCGGGGGGAACTATGGCTACACCTTC
cdr3_aa: CASSLTAGGNYGYTF

cdr3_length: 13
clone_size: few
v_call: TRBV19
j_call: TRBJ2-7
d_call: TRBD2
cdr3_nt: TGTGCCAGTAGTATTGGTAGCGGGAGCGAGCAGTACTTC
cdr3_aa: CASSIGSGSEQYF

cdr3_length: 13
clone_size: many
v_call: TRBV5-1
j_call: TRBJ1-2
d_call: NA
cdr3_nt: TGCGCCAGCAGCTTGACGGCGGACTATGGCTACACCTTC
cdr3_aa: CASSLTADYGYTF

cdr3_length: 16
clone_size: NA
v_call: TRBV3-1
j_call: TRBJ2-6
d_call: NA
cdr3_nt: TGTGCCAGCAGCTCCTTTGGGGGAACTGGGGCCAACGTCCTGACTTTC
cdr3_aa: CASSSFGGTGANVLTF

cdr3_length: 12
clone_size: few
v_call: TRBV12-3/TRBV12-4
j_call: TRBJ2-7
d_call: NA
cdr3_nt: TGTGCCGGCAGGGATAGGACGGCCGAGCAGTACTTC
cdr3_aa: CAGRDRTAEQYF

cdr3_length: 15
clone_size: NA
v_call: TRBV28
j_call: TRBJ2-7
d_call: TRBD1
cdr3_nt: TGTGCCAGCAGCCCGAACCGGGACAGGGGATACGAGCAGTACTTC
cdr3_aa: CASSPNRDRGYEQYF

cdr3_length: 15
clone_size: few
v_call: TRBV25-1
j_call: TRBJ2-2
d_call: NA
cdr3_nt: TGTGCCAGCAGTGGTTTCCCAGGGTATGGCGGGGAGCTGTTTTTT
cdr3_aa: CASSGFPGYGGELFF

cdr3_length: 13
clone_size: few
v_call: TRBV7-6
j_call: TRBJ2-7
d_call: NA
cdr3_nt: TGTGCCAGCAGCTTAGCGTGGCAGGACGAGCAGTACTTC
cdr3_aa: CASSLAWQDEQYF

cdr3_length: 14
clone_size: NA
v_call: TRBV18
j_call: TRBJ2-5
d_call: TRBD2
cdr3_nt: TGTGCCAGCTCACCAAGAAGCGGGAGAGAGACCCAGTACTTC
cdr3_aa: CASSPRSGRETQYF

cdr3_length: 16
clone_size: few
v_call: TRBV28
j_call: TRBJ2-3
d_call: TRBD2
cdr3_nt: TGTGCCAGCAGTTCGTTGGGGACTAGCGGCGCAGATACGCAGTATTTT
cdr3_aa: CASSSLGTSGADTQYF

cdr3_length: 12
clone_size: few
v_call: TRBV7-7
j_call: TRBJ2-7
d_call: NA
cdr3_nt: TGTGCCAGCGGAAGGAGCTCCTACGAGCAGTACTTC
cdr3_aa: CASGRSSYEQYF

cdr3_length: 16
clone_size: few
v_call: TRBV4-1
j_call: TRBJ2-1
d_call: NA
cdr3_nt: TGCGCCAGCAGCCAGCCCCCTGGGAGCTCCTACAATGAGCAGTTCTTC
cdr3_aa: CASSQPPGSSYNEQFF

cdr3_length: 16
clone_size: once
v_call: TRBV9
j_call: TRBJ2-7
d_call: NA
cdr3_nt: TGTGCCAGCAGCGTAGGTGGTAGCGAGAGCTCCTACGAGCAGTACTTC
cdr3_aa: CASSVGGSESSYEQYF

cdr3_length: 17
clone_size: few
v_call: TRBV19
j_call: TRBJ2-7
d_call: TRBD2
cdr3_nt: TGTGCCAGTAGTATTTCATTGGGGACTAGCGGATCCTACGAGCAGTACTTC
cdr3_aa: CASSISLGTSGSYEQYF

cdr3_length: 14
clone_size: NA
v_call: TRBV29-1
j_call: TRBJ2-1
d_call: NA
cdr3_nt: TGCAGCGTTCTCACAGGGTCTACCTACAATGAGCAGTTCTTC
cdr3_aa: CSVLTGSTYNEQFF

cdr3_length: 15
clone_size: few
v_call: TRBV10-2
j_call: TRBJ2-5
d_call: NA
cdr3_nt: TGCGCCAGCCTGGCCTTGGGCGGGAATCAAGAGACCCAGTACTTC
cdr3_aa: CASLALGGNQETQYF

cdr3_length: 14
clone_size: NA
v_call: TRBV12-3/TRBV12-4
j_call: TRBJ2-1
d_call: NA
cdr3_nt: TGTGCCAGCAGCACAGGGAGGGAATACAATGAGCAGTTCTTC
cdr3_aa: CASSTGREYNEQFF

cdr3_length: 15
clone_size: few
v_call: TRBV13
j_call: TRBJ2-7
d_call: NA
cdr3_nt: TGTGCCAGCAGCTCCGGGGCCCGCGGAGCCTACGAGCAGTACTTC
cdr3_aa: CASSSGARGAYEQYF

cdr3_length: 15
clone_size: many
v_call: TRBV15
j_call: TRBJ2-3
d_call: TRBD2
cdr3_nt: TGTGCCACCAGCAGAGATAGCGGGGGGGCAGATACGCAGTATTTT
cdr3_aa: CATSRDSGGADTQYF

cdr3_length: 16
clone_size: NA
v_call: TRBV10-3
j_call: TRBJ2-3
d_call: NA
cdr3_nt: TGTGCCATCAGTGATACCGGGACTCCCGGTGGGGATACGCAGTATTTT
cdr3_aa: CAISDTGTPGGDTQYF

cdr3_length: 15
clone_size: NA
v_call: TRBV12-3/TRBV12-4
j_call: TRBJ1-1
d_call: NA
cdr3_nt: TGTGCCAGCACAAGGTGGGCAGGGACGAACACTGAAGCTTTCTTT
cdr3_aa: CASTRWAGTNTEAFF

cdr3_length: 15
clone_size: few
v_call: TRBV28
j_call: TRBJ1-4
d_call: TRBD1
cdr3_nt: TGTGCCAGCATCACATGGACAGGGGGGAATGAAAAACTGTTTTTT
cdr3_aa: CASITWTGGNEKLFF

cdr3_length: 13
clone_size: NA
v_call: TRBV6-2/TRBV6-3
j_call: TRBJ1-2
d_call: NA
cdr3_nt: TGTGCCAGCAGTTCTCCACAGGAGTCTGGCTACACCTTC
cdr3_aa: CASSSPQESGYTF

cdr3_length: 12
clone_size: few
v_call: TRBV29-1
j_call: TRBJ1-1
d_call: NA
cdr3_nt: TGCAGCGTGAAGACAGAGAACACTGAAGCTTTCTTT
cdr3_aa: CSVKTENTEAFF

cdr3_length: 14
clone_size: few
v_call: TRBV11-2
j_call: TRBJ1-1
d_call: TRBD1
cdr3_nt: TGTGCCAGCAGCCGGGACAGGGGGATTACCGAAGCTTTCTTT
cdr3_aa: CASSRDRGITEAFF

cdr3_length: 12
clone_size: NA
v_call: TRBV29-1
j_call: TRBJ1-1
d_call: NA
cdr3_nt: TGCAGCGTGAGGGGGGGCACCACTGAAGCTTTCTTT
cdr3_aa: CSVRGGTTEAFF

cdr3_length: 12
clone_size: NA
v_call: TRBV20-1
j_call: TRBJ2-5
d_call: NA
cdr3_nt: TGCAGTGCTAGAGAGACAGTATATGAGCAGTACTTC
cdr3_aa: CSARETVYEQYF

cdr3_length: 13
clone_size: NA
v_call: TRBV24-1
j_call: TRBJ2-1
d_call: NA
cdr3_nt: TGTGCCACCAGTGATGCGATCCGTAGTGAGCAGTTCTTC
cdr3_aa: CATSDAIRSEQFF

cdr3_length: 15
clone_size: NA
v_call: TRBV20-1
j_call: TRBJ2-3
d_call: NA
cdr3_nt: TGCAGTGCTAGAGTTTTGCGGAAAAACACAGATTCGCAGTATTTT
cdr3_aa: CSARVLRKNTDSQYF

cdr3_length: 14
clone_size: few
v_call: TRBV6-5
j_call: TRBJ2-3
d_call: NA
cdr3_nt: TGTGCCAGCAGTCGGACTACATCCACAGATACGCAGTATTTT
cdr3_aa: CASSRTTSTDTQYF

cdr3_length: 11
clone_size: few
v_call: TRBV7-9
j_call: TRBJ2-1
d_call: NA
cdr3_nt: TGTGGGGGTCTTGCCTACAGTGAGCAGTTCTTC
cdr3_aa: CGGLAYSEQFF

cdr3_length: 15
clone_size: few
v_call: TRBV4-1
j_call: TRBJ2-7
d_call: NA
cdr3_nt: TGCGCCAGCAGCCAAGTCGGTCAGGATTTCCACGAGCAGTACTTC
cdr3_aa: CASSQVGQDFHEQYF

cdr3_length: 13
clone_size: few
v_call: TRBV12-3/TRBV12-4
j_call: TRBJ1-2
d_call: NA
cdr3_nt: TGTGCCAGCAGTTCAAGGGCTTACTATGGCTACACCTTC
cdr3_aa: CASSSRAYYGYTF

cdr3_length: 14
clone_size: few
v_call: TRBV2
j_call: TRBJ1-5
d_call: NA
cdr3_nt: TGTGCCAGCAACCGGGCGGGAAGGAATCAGCCCCAGCATTTT
cdr3_aa: CASNRAGRNQPQHF

cdr3_length: 17
clone_size: NA
v_call: TRBV7-9
j_call: TRBJ1-3
d_call: NA
cdr3_nt: TGTGCCAGCAGCCTTCCCAGGAAACCAGTCTCTGGAAACACCTTATATTTT
cdr3_aa: CASSLPRKPVSGNTLYF

cdr3_length: 15
clone_size: many
v_call: TRBV4-1
j_call: TRBJ2-5
d_call: TRBD2
cdr3_nt: TGCGCCAGCAGCCCTGGGAGGGTTCCCCAAGAGACCCAGTACTTC
cdr3_aa: CASSPGRVPQETQYF

cdr3_length: 15
clone_size: few
v_call: TRBV5-4
j_call: TRBJ2-7
d_call: TRBD1
cdr3_nt: TGTGCCAGCAGCCCCAACCGGGACAGCTCCTACGAGCAGTACTTC
cdr3_aa: CASSPNRDSSYEQYF